This T cell receptor (beta chain) was recorded in a study of blood T cell repertoires in COVID-19. The overall study: The United States, Italy and Spain were the sources of the acute and convalescent COVID-19 samples. The analysed material was cDNA or gDNA that came from T cells, B-cell-depleted T cells, or PBMCs.

The length of the CDR3 is 13 residues. Looked up from germline, CDR1 is SNHLY and CDR2 is FYNNEI. V dropped 6 bases and J dropped 1; count of bases not matched to a gene: 1. The protocol was immunoSEQ multiplex PCR, while the TCRdb copy is restricted to in-frame clones and leaves out a portion. Of roughly 20,000 clones in the sample, about 92% are singletons; the top ten hold 4.1%. Material for sequencing was peripheral blood. The clonotype was recovered from a woman between 50 and 59 years old with active COVID-19. V is TRBV2 and J is TRBJ2-3; 7 bases match TRBD1. The DNA of the CDR3 is TGTGCCAGCAGCGGACAGGGCACAGATACGCAGTATTTT. It translates to CASSGQGTDTQYF.